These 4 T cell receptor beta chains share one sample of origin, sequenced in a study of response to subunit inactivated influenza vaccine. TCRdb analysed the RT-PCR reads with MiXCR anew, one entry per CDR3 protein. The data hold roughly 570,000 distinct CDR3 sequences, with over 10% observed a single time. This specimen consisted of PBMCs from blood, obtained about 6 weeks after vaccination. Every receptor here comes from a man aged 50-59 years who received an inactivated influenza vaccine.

As DNA, the CDR3 is TGTGCCAGCAGTGACTTAGACAATGAGCAGTTCTTC. Translation gives CASSDLDNEQFF. V and J are TRBV2 and TRBJ2-1, with no clear D. The V and J ends lost 3 bases and 5 bases respectively, with 5 bases between them. Per the germline V gene, CDR1 is SNHLY and CDR2 is FYNNEI. The CDR3 has 12 amino acids.

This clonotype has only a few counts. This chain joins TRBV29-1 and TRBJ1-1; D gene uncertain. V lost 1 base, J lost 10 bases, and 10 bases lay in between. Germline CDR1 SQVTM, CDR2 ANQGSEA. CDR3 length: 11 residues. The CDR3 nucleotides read TGCAGCGTTGAAGGTTCCCTGGGAGCTTTCTTT. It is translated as CSVEGSLGAFF. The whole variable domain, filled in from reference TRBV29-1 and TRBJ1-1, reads SAVISQKPSRDICQRGTSLTIQCQVDSQVTMMFWYRQQPGQSLTLIATANQGSEATYESGFVIDKFPISRPNLTFSTLTVSNMSPEDSSIYLCSVEGSLGAFFGQGTRLTVV.

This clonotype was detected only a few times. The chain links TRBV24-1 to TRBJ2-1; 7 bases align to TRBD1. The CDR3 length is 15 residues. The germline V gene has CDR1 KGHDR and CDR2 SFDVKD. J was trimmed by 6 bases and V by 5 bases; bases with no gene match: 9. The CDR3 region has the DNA TGTGCCACCAGTGGCATAGGGGGCGAGGGCAATGAGCAGTTCTTC. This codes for CATSGIGGEGNEQFF.

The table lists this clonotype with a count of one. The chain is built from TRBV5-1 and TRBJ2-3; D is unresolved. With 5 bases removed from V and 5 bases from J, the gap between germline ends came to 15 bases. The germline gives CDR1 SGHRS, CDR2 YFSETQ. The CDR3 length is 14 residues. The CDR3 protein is CASRLNGELDTQYF. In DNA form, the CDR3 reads TGCGCCAGCAGGTTAAACGGAGAATTAGATACGCAGTATTTT.